The rows below give T cell receptor beta chains drawn from one sample of a study of control samples from healthy donors and cancer patients. Assay: immunoSEQ multiplex PCR; the TCRdb copy retains only in-frame clones and omits some. The table shows 250,000 to 300,000 clones, with more than 65% occurring only once. The sample comprised PBMCs. These receptor sequences come from a woman aged 55-70 years with lung cancer. CDR3s include the opening cysteine and the closing phenylalanine or tryptophan. Fields, in order: V gene, CDR3 length, J gene, D gene, clone size, CDR3 DNA, CDR3 protein. The D gene is left open where the match is weak. Rows give clone size only sometimes, using once, few, many, or a class for an expanded clone.

TRBV6-1	15	TRBJ1-1	NA	NA	TGTGCCAGCAACGACTTCAACTCGTGGAACACTGAAGCTTTCTTT	CASNDFNSWNTEAFF
TRBV6-2/TRBV6-3	13	TRBJ2-7	NA	few	TGTGCCAGCAGTTATACAGATACCTACGAGCAGTACTTC	CASSYTDTYEQYF
TRBV6-5	14	TRBJ2-3	NA	NA	TGTGCCAGCAGTCAGGGACGACGGGGGGATACGCAGTATTTT	CASSQGRRGDTQYF
TRBV5-1	13	TRBJ2-7	NA	few	TGCGCCAGCAGCCTACAGGGAGTAGCCGAGCAGTACTTC	CASSLQGVAEQYF
TRBV28	16	TRBJ2-6	NA	many	TGTGCCAGCAGTTCACCCGGACTCTCTGGGGCCAACGTCCTGACTTTC	CASSSPGLSGANVLTF
TRBV21-1	17	TRBJ2-1	NA	once	TGTGCCTGTCACAGGGCAAGCGGGAGGTCGTGTTACAATGAGCAGTTCTTC	CACHRASGRSCYNEQFF
TRBV6-5	14	TRBJ1-4	NA	NA	TGTGCCAGCGAGGGGTATGCAACTAATGAAAAACTGTTTTTT	CASEGYATNEKLFF
TRBV5-1	12	TRBJ1-5	NA	NA	TGCGCCAGCAGCAAACAGGGCCAGCCCCAGCATTTT	CASSKQGQPQHF
TRBV6-5	14	TRBJ1-6	NA	many	TGTGCCAGCACCAGGAGCTCCTATAATTCACCCCTCCACTTT	CASTRSSYNSPLHF
TRBV10-1	14	TRBJ1-6	NA	NA	TGCGCCAGCAGCCCCCCCCCAGGGGATTCACCCCTCCACTTT	CASSPPPGDSPLHF
TRBV27	17	TRBJ1-2	TRBD1	NA	TGTGCCAGCAGTCTTACACCTCGGACAGGGGCGCCCGATGGCTACACCTTC	CASSLTPRTGAPDGYTF
TRBV9	12	TRBJ2-5	NA	once	TGTGCCAGCAGCGCCTACCAAGAGACCCAGTACTTC	CASSAYQETQYF
TRBV4-1	14	TRBJ1-1	TRBD1	NA	TGCGCCAGCAGCCAAAGACAGGGGGAAAGTGAAGCTTTCTTT	CASSQRQGESEAFF
TRBV10-3	17	TRBJ1-2	TRBD1	NA	TGTGCCATCATCGAGACAGGGGGCGAATCGAGTCTCTCTGGCTACACCTTC	CAIIETGGESSLSGYTF
TRBV12-3/TRBV12-4	13	TRBJ2-2	NA	NA	TGTGCCAGCAGTTTAGGCAACACCGGGGAGCTGTTTTTT	CASSLGNTGELFF
TRBV6-5	14	TRBJ1-1	TRBD1	once	TGTGCCAGCAGTTACGGGACAGGGGAAACTGAAGCTTTCTTT	CASSYGTGETEAFF
TRBV10-3	19	TRBJ2-3	TRBD2	few	TGTGCCATCAGGACCGGGACTAGCGGGGGGGATTCTAGCACAGATACGCAGTATTTT	CAIRTGTSGGDSSTDTQYF
TRBV13	11	TRBJ2-7	NA	NA	TGTGCCAGCAGCTCCCACTACGAGCAGTACTTC	CASSSHYEQYF
TRBV19	15	TRBJ1-5	TRBD1	NA	TGTGCCAGTAGTAGTGCGGGACAGGGCAACCAGCCCCAGCATTTT	CASSSAGQGNQPQHF
TRBV5-1	14	TRBJ1-4	NA	NA	TGCGCCAGCAGCTTGGTGGGTTCGGAGGAAAAACTGTTTTTT	CASSLVGSEEKLFF
TRBV12-3/TRBV12-4	13	TRBJ2-3	NA	NA	TGTGCCTTCCATGGGGGAAGCACAGATACGCAGTATTTT	CAFHGGSTDTQYF
TRBV10-3	15	TRBJ2-1	NA	NA	TGTGCCATCAGTGAGTCGGGATTGGAGTCGGATGAGCAGTTCTTC	CAISESGLESDEQFF
TRBV2	15	TRBJ2-7	NA	once	TGTGCCAGCAGTGTAAGAGGGGAAGGGATTTACGAGCAGTACTTC	CASSVRGEGIYEQYF
TRBV6-5	13	TRBJ1-1	NA	NA	TGTGCCAGCAGCAATGGATTGGGATTTGAAGCTTTCTTT	CASSNGLGFEAFF
TRBV30	12	TRBJ2-7	NA	NA	TGTGCCTGGAGTCGGGTCTCCTACGAGCAGTACTTC	CAWSRVSYEQYF
TRBV6-5	13	TRBJ2-7	NA	NA	TGTGCCAGCAGTTTGAGGCGCTTTGGCGAGCAGTACTTC	CASSLRRFGEQYF
TRBV11-2	15	TRBJ2-7	TRBD1	NA	TGTGCCAGCAGCTTAGGTCGGACAGGGGTATACGAGCAGTACTTC	CASSLGRTGVYEQYF
TRBV6-5	12	TRBJ1-2	NA	NA	TGTGCCAGCACCCACCAGGTTAATGGCTACACCTTC	CASTHQVNGYTF
TRBV5-1	16	TRBJ1-3	NA	NA	TGCGCCAGCAGCTTGGGGACGGGGCCCTCTGGAAACACCATATATTTT	CASSLGTGPSGNTIYF
TRBV12-3/TRBV12-4	13	TRBJ2-1	NA	NA	TGTGCCAGCAACCTTGTGGGTAGGAATGAGCAGTTCTTC	CASNLVGRNEQFF
TRBV27	13	TRBJ2-1	NA	NA	TGTGCCACCCGCCGCTTGTCCTACAATGAGCAGTTCTTC	CATRRLSYNEQFF
TRBV11-2	14	TRBJ2-1	TRBD2	NA	TGTGCCAGCAGCCCTACCCGGACTAGCAATGAGCAGTTCTTC	CASSPTRTSNEQFF
TRBV5-1	15	TRBJ2-2	NA	NA	TGCGCCAGCAGCTTGTGGCAGGGAGGAACCGGGGAGCTGTTTTTT	CASSLWQGGTGELFF
TRBV27	15	TRBJ2-3	NA	NA	TGTGCCAGCAGTTTAGCGGGATCGAGCACAGATACGCAGTATTTT	CASSLAGSSTDTQYF
TRBV5-6	15	TRBJ2-1	TRBD2	NA	TGTGCCAGCAGCTTGGGCGGGGGATCCTACAATGAGCAGTTCTTC	CASSLGGGSYNEQFF
TRBV25-1	15	TRBJ2-1	TRBD2	NA	TGTGCCAGCAGTCTAGCGGGAGGGCCCTACAATGAGCAGTTCTTC	CASSLAGGPYNEQFF
TRBV24-1	12	TRBJ2-3	NA	few	TGTGCCACCAGCGACAGGTTAGATACGCAGTATTTT	CATSDRLDTQYF
TRBV27	16	TRBJ2-1	TRBD2	NA	TGTGCCAGCAGGCCACTAGCGGGAGGGCAAAACAATGAGCAGTTCTTC	CASRPLAGGQNNEQFF
TRBV28	15	TRBJ1-4	NA	NA	TGTGCCAGCAGTTTAATGCAAGGGGGGGCTGAAAAACTGTTTTTT	CASSLMQGGAEKLFF
TRBV6-5	15	TRBJ1-1	NA	once	TGTGCCAGCAGGCCCCCCTGGGATTTGAACACTGAAGCTTTCTTT	CASRPPWDLNTEAFF
TRBV5-1	16	TRBJ2-5	TRBD1	NA	TGCGCCAGCAGCTTTGGGACAGGGGGTATCCAAGAGACCCAGTACTTC	CASSFGTGGIQETQYF
TRBV5-1	12	TRBJ2-5	NA	NA	TGCGCCAGCAGCCCCAACCAAGAGACCCAGTACTTC	CASSPNQETQYF
TRBV7-8	14	TRBJ1-1	TRBD1	NA	TGTGCCAGCAGCTTTCGGGACAGGGACACTGAAGCTTTCTTT	CASSFRDRDTEAFF
TRBV28	15	TRBJ2-1	NA	NA	TGTGCCAGCAGTTTACGATCAGGGCCCGAAAATGAGCAGTTCTTC	CASSLRSGPENEQFF
TRBV6-1	13	TRBJ2-1	NA	NA	TGTGCCAGCAGTGAAGCGCTCCGGGGGGAGCAGTTCTTC	CASSEALRGEQFF
TRBV9	15	TRBJ1-5	TRBD1	NA	TGTGCCAGCAGCGTAGGGCAGGGGGTTTCGCAGCCCCAGCATTTT	CASSVGQGVSQPQHF
TRBV25-1	15	TRBJ1-4	TRBD1	NA	TGTGCCAGCAGTGATGCCGGGACAGGGGATGAAAAACTGTTTTTT	CASSDAGTGDEKLFF
TRBV4-2	15	TRBJ2-1	NA	once	TGTGCCAGCAGCCAAGACCATCTTGTGGGCAATGAGCAGTTCTTC	CASSQDHLVGNEQFF
TRBV10-3	14	TRBJ1-1	TRBD1	NA	TGTGCCATGGGGACAGGGGGTTCTAACACTGAAGCTTTCTTT	CAMGTGGSNTEAFF
TRBV18	16	TRBJ1-6	NA	NA	TGTGCCAGCTCACCCCAGACACCATCCCATAATTCACCCCTCCACTTT	CASSPQTPSHNSPLHF
TRBV13	13	TRBJ2-5	NA	NA	TGTGCCAGCAGCTTTTGGCCCGGAGAGACCCAGTACTTC	CASSFWPGETQYF
TRBV14	16	TRBJ2-1	TRBD2	NA	TGTGCCAGCAGCTCAGGAACTAGCGGGAGGGCTAGTGAGCAGTTCTTC	CASSSGTSGRASEQFF
TRBV12-3/TRBV12-4	13	TRBJ2-1	NA	NA	TGTGCCAGCAGTTTAAAGACTTTCAATGAGCAGTTCTTC	CASSLKTFNEQFF
TRBV19	13	TRBJ1-5	NA	NA	TGTGCCAGCGTGACAGAGCCCAATCAGCCCCAGCATTTT	CASVTEPNQPQHF
TRBV6-6	15	TRBJ2-2	NA	NA	TGTGCCAGCAGCCTTTTTGGAGCGAACACCGGGGAGCTGTTTTTT	CASSLFGANTGELFF
TRBV6-1	18	TRBJ2-7	NA	NA	TGTGCCAGCAGTGAAGCGCTAAGAGGGGGTAGCTTCTCCTACGAGCAGTACTTC	CASSEALRGGSFSYEQYF
TRBV28	16	TRBJ1-2	NA	NA	TGTGCCAGCAGTAGAGGAGGGGCGATCGCTAACTATGGCTACACCTTC	CASSRGGAIANYGYTF